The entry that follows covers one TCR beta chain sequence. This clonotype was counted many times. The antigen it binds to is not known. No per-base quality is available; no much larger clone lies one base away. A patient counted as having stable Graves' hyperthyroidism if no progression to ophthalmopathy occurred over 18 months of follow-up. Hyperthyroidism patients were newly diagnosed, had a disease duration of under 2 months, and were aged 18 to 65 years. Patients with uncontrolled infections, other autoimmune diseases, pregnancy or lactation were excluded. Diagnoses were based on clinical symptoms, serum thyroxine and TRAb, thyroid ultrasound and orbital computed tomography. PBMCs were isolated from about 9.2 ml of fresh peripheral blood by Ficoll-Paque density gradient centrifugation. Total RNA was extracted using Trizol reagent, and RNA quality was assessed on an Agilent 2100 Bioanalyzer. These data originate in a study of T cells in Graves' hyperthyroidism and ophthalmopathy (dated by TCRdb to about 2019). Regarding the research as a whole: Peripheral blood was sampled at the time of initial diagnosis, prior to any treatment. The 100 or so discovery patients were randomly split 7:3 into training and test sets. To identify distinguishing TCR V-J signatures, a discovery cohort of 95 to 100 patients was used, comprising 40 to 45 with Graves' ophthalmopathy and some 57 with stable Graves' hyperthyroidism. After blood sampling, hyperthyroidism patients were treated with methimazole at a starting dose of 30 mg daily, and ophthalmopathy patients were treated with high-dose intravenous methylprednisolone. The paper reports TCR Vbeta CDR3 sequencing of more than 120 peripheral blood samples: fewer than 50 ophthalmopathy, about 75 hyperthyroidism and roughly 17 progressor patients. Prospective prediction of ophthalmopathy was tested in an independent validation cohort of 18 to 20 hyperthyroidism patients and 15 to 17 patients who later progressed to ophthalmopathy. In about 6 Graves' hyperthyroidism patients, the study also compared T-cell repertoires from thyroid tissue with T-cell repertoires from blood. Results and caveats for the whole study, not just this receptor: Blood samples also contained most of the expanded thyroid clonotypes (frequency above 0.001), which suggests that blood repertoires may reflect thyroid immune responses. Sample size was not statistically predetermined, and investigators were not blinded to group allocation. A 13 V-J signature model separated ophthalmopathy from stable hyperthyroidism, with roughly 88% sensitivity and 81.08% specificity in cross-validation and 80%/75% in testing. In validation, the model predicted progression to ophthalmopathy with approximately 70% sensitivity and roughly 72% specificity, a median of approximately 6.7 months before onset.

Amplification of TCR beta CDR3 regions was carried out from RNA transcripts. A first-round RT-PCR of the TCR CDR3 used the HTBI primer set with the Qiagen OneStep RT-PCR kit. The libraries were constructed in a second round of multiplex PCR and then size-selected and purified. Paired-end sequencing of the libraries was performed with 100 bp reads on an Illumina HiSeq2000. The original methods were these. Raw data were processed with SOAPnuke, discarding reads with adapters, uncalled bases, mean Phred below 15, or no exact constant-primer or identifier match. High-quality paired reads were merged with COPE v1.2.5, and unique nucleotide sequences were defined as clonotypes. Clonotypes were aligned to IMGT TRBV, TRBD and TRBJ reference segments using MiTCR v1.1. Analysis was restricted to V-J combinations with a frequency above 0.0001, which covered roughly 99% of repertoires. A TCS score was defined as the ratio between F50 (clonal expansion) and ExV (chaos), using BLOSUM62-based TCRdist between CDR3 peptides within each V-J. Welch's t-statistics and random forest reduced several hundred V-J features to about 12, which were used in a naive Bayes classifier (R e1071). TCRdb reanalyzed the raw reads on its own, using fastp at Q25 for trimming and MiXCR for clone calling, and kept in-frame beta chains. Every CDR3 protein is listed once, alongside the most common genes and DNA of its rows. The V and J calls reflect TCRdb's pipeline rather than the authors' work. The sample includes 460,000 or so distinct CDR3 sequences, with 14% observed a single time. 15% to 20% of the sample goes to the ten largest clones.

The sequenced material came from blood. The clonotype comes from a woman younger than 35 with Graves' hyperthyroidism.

CDR3 region: CASSPPSRGVTEAFF. The nucleotides are TGTGCCAGCTCACCACCGAGCAGGGGAGTGACTGAAGCTTTCTTT. Recombination linked TRBV18 to TRBJ1-1; the D gene is perhaps TRBD1, on 6 matching bases. The V and J ends are trimmed by 0 bases and 5 bases, leaving 13 bases between them. Via the germline V gene, CDR1 is KGHSH and CDR2 LQKENI. The CDR3 measures 15 amino acids from cysteine to phenylalanine. Just the 45-base CDR3 DNA is kept, in frame starting at base 1.